This T cell receptor beta chain was sequenced in a study of OX40 agonist ivuxolimab in advanced cancers. For the study at large: Ivuxolimab was administered intravenously to patients at 0.01 to 10 mg/kg every 2 weeks. Dose-escalation patients were diagnosed with hepatocellular carcinoma, melanoma, renal cell cancer or head and neck cancer.

The germline V gene encodes CDR1 SEHNR and CDR2 FQNEAQ (reference sequence). V was clipped by 6 bases and J by 2 bases; unmatched bases: 7. CDR3 length: 16 amino acids. Anyone with autoimmune disease history or systemic immunosuppression was excluded. Note on this clone: No antigen is known for it.

Regarding the study as a whole: Clonal expansion was seen in CD4+ and CD8+ blood T cells by week 6 at 0.1 to 3.0 mg/kg.

Sequencing used immunoSEQ multiplex PCR; TCRdb keeps in-frame clones, though not all of them. Of 65,000 to 95,000 clones listed, about 86% are singletons. The rearrangement joins TRBV7-9 to TRBJ1-6; 7 nucleotides line up with TRBD1. This TCR was recovered from an adult with an advanced solid tumor such as melanoma, head and neck, liver or kidney cancer. The sequenced sample was CD4+ or CD8+ T cells sorted from blood, obtained in a trial of the OX40 agonist ivuxolimab. In nucleotides, the CDR3 is TGTGCCAGCAGAACAGGGGAGGAGACCTATAATTCACCCCTCCACTTT. Translated: CASRTGEETYNSPLHF.